What follows is one T cell receptor beta chain and its context. This entry is derived from a study of blood T cell repertoires in COVID-19. Study information: The study drew acute and convalescent COVID-19 samples from the United States, Italy and Spain. The analysed material was cDNA or gDNA that came from T cells, B-cell-depleted T cells, or PBMCs.

Per the original methods: Nucleated cell number was recorded as an estimate derived from reference gene primer amplification. Sequencing was performed with immunoSEQ multiplex PCR; in TCRdb, only in-frame clones are kept and a portion is missing. V and J calls plus clone size are reproduced from that table; the DNA served to infer D and trimming. The table has about 270,000 clones, 75% to 90% seen once. This sequence was found in a young woman with acute COVID-19. The sample comprised PBMCs or T cells enriched from blood (not recorded which).

The chain's CDR3 is CASSYSTIGNQPQHF. Written as DNA, the CDR3 is TGTGCCAGCAGTTACTCGACAATTGGCAATCAGCCCCAGCATTTT. V gene TRBV6-5 combines with J gene TRBJ1-5, with no clear D. Per germline, CDR1 MNHEY and CDR2 SVGAGI. The CDR3 has 15 amino acids. Trimming removed 0 bases at V and 2 bases at J, with 8 bases between.